This T cell receptor (beta chain) was recovered during a study of regulatory T cells in long-lasting Graves disease. Indicated time point: newly diagnosed GD, antithyroid drugs for less than 3 months. Preparation of the TCR library used RNA extracted from PBMCs. CDR3 regions were amplified by Arm-PCR using iRepertoire HTBI primers to build TCR beta libraries. As handled by the study authors: Across samples, about 56 TRBV and more than 13 TRBJ segments were found. TCRdb independently ran MiXCR on the multiplex PCR reads; one entry per CDR3 protein. TCRdb's processing, not the study's, gives the V and J calls here. Of 620,000 or so distinct CDR3 sequences in the sample, 15% to 20% were seen once. The length of the CDR3 is 16 residues. Germline-derived CDR1 and CDR2 are SGHRS and YFSETQ. These data also formed part of another study, on T cells in Graves' hyperthyroidism and ophthalmopathy.

V and J are TRBV5-1 and TRBJ2-1; D tentatively fits TRBD1 or TRBD2 (6 bases each). The J call is in doubt because the DNA end fits TRBJ2-5 better. Source: peripheral blood mononuclear cells (PBMCs), taken at new diagnosis, from a patient treated with antithyroid drugs. The receptor was derived from a woman aged 30 to 39 with Graves disease. The CDR3 here is CASSLAWGAAQETQYF. The CDR3 DNA sequence: TGCGCCAGCAGCTTGGCCTGGGGGGCAGCCCAAGAGACCCAGTACTTC.